This T cell receptor beta chain was captured in a study of cytomegalovirus exposure and HLA in healthy donors. Worth noting for this clone: An end of the junction differs from the germline gene, which may be a read error.

Data came from immunoSEQ multiplex PCR; TCRdb stores just in-frame clones and leaves some out. The sample contains over 150,000 clones, about 79% of which appear only once. Germline loops: CDR1 SGHRS, CDR2 YFSETQ. The CDR3 has 14 residues. This chain joins TRBV5-1 and TRBJ2-7; a possible D gene is TRBD2 (6 bases). The sequence derives from a woman aged 25-40 years in good health and CMV-seropositive. The sequenced sample was PBMCs. CDR3 sequence (DNA): TGCGCCAGCAGTAGGGAGGAGTTCTCCAACGAGCAGTACTTC. It translates to CASSREEFSNEQYF.